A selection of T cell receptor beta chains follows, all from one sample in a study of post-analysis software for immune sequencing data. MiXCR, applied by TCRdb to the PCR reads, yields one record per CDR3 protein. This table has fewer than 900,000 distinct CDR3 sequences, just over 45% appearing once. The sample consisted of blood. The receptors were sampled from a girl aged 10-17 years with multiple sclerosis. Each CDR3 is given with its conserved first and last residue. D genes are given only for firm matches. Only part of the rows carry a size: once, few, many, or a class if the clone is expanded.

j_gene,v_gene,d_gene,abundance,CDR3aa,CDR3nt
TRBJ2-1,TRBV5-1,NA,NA,CASSFGSGGNSYNEQFF,TGCGCCAGCAGCTTCGGGAGTGGCGGCAACTCCTACAATGAGCAGTTCTTC
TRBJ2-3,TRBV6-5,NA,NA,CASSPLGGVTDTQYF,TGTGCCAGCAGTCCCCTAGGAGGAGTCACAGATACGCAGTATTTT
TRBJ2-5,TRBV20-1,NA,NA,CSASLPETQYF,TGCAGTGCCTCCCTTCCGGAGACCCAGTACTTC
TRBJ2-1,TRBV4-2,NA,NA,CASSQPTDAPYNEQFF,TGTGCCAGCAGCCAGCCGACGGACGCCCCCTACAATGAGCAGTTCTTC
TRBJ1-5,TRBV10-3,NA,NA,CAISTSDQPQHF,TGTGCCATCAGCACCTCGGACCAGCCCCAGCATTTT
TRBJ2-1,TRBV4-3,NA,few,CASSQGGAYNEQFF,TGCGCCAGCAGCCAAGGCGGGGCCTACAATGAGCAGTTCTTC
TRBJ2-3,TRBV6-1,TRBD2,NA,CASSPPTSSTDTQYF,TGTGCCAGCAGTCCACCGACTAGCAGCACAGATACGCAGTATTTT
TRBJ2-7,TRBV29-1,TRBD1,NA,CSAGQLAYEQYF,TGCAGCGCGGGACAGTTGGCCTACGAGCAGTACTTC
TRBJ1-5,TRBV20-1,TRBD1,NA,CSASDRQGASQPQHF,TGCAGTGCTAGTGATCGACAGGGGGCGAGCCAGCCCCAGCATTTT
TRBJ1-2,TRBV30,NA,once,CAWSVPRQKYGYTF,TGTGCCTGGAGTGTACCACGGCAGAAGTATGGCTACACCTTC
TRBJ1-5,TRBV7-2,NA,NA,CASSQSGSLQPQHF,TGTGCCAGCAGCCAGAGCGGCTCCCTTCAGCCCCAGCATTTT
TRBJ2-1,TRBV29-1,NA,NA,CSVRTAPGVYNEQFF,TGCAGCGTCCGGACAGCGCCGGGGGTGTACAATGAGCAGTTCTTC
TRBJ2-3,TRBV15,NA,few,CATSRVGGSTDTQYF,TGTGCCACCAGCAGAGTTGGGGGGAGCACAGATACGCAGTATTTT
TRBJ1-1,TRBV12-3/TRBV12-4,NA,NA,CASLLNGQGAETFF,TGTGCCAGCCTGCTGAATGGGCAGGGCGCTGAAACTTTCTTT
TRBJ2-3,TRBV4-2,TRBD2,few,CASSQASGIRDTQYF,TGTGCCAGCAGCCAGGCTAGCGGGATACGGGATACGCAGTATTTT
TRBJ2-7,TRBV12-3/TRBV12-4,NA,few,CASTRDGSSYEQYF,TGTGCCAGCACCAGGGACGGAAGCTCCTACGAGCAGTACTTC
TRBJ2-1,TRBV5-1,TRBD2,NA,CAGIPLAGGKNEQFF,TGCGCCGGCATCCCACTAGCGGGAGGAAAGAATGAGCAGTTCTTC